This T cell receptor beta chain was observed in a study of cytomegalovirus exposure and HLA in healthy donors. The study, taken as a whole, reports: HLA alleles showed associations with about 17,000 TCR beta sequences in a later analysis, at a 0.05 false discovery rate. Previously analyzed data showed that most TCR beta V segments were productive at a frequency of about 87% or about 30%. Later work found most CMV-associated TCR beta chains apparently HLA-restricted.

The CDR3 sequence is 13 residues long. V shed 3 bases and J shed 6 bases, with 11 bases lying between them. CDR1 and CDR2 from the germline V gene are SGHAT and FQDESV (reference sequence). Points on this clone: The antigen is unknown.

PCR amplification relied on 60 Vbeta primers (plus 13 Jbeta primers). Assay: immunoSEQ multiplex PCR; the TCRdb copy retains only in-frame clones and omits some. The sample has 150,000 to 200,000 clones, roughly 70% seen once. The chain joins TRBV11-1 to TRBJ1-1; a possible D gene is TRBD1 (5 bases). Source material: PBMCs. This TCR was sampled from a man younger than 45 in good health and CMV-seropositive. This CDR3 reads CASSFERGSEAFF. As DNA, the CDR3 is TGTGCCAGCAGCTTTGAAAGGGGCTCTGAAGCTTTCTTT.